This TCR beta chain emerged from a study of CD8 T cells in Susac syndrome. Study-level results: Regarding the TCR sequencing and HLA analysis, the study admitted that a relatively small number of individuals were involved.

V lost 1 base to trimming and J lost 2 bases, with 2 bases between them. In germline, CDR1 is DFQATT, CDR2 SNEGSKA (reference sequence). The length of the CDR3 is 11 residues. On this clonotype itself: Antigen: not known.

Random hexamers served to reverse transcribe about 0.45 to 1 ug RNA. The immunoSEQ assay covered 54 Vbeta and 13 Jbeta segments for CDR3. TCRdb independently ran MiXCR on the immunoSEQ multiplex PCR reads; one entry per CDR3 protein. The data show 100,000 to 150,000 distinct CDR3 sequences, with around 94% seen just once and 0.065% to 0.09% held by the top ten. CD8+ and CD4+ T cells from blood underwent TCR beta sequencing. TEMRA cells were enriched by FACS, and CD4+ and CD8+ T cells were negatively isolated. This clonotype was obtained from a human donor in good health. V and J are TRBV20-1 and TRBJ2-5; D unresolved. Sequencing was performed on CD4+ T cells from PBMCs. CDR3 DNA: TGCAGTGCTAGAGGGCAAGAGACCCAGTACTTC. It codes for CSARGQETQYF.